The 8 T cell receptor beta chains below all came from one sample that was sequenced in a study of blood T cell repertoires in COVID-19. Sequenced by immunoSEQ multiplex PCR; TCRdb stores in-frame clones only, minus some. The sample carries over 350,000 clones, roughly 85% recorded once. Sequenced material: PBMCs or T cells enriched from blood (not recorded which). All receptors derive from a woman aged 18 to 35 with acute COVID-19.

The genes are TRBV12-3 or TRBV12-4 and TRBJ2-5, with 8 bases that match TRBD1. There are 13 residues in the CDR3. Trimming at V came to 6 bases and at J to 1 base, leaving 1 base not matched to a gene. The CDR3 nucleotides are TGTGCCAGCAGGCAGGGGGCCCAAGAGACCCAGTACTTC. As protein: CASRQGAQETQYF.

The V call is TRBV18, the J call TRBJ2-1, with 9 positions matching TRBD1. Germline lookup yields CDR1 KGHSH and CDR2 LQKENI. The CDR3 spans 15 residues. Trimming cost V 5 bases and J 8 bases; bases outside gene matches: 10. This CDR3 reads CASSFRDRAGDEQFF. The CDR3 bases are TGTGCCAGCTCATTCCGGGACAGGGCGGGAGATGAGCAGTTCTTC.

The rearrangement links TRBV4-2 to TRBJ1-1, with 8 bases identical to TRBD1. The CDR3 totals 16 residues. V lost 0 bases to trimming and J lost 9 bases; unmatched junction nucleotides: 12. Germline V gene sequence: CDR1 LGHNA, CDR2 YNFKEQ. The CDR3 region has the DNA TGTGCCAGCAGCCAAGAGGGAGCTGGGACAGGCAATAAAGCTTTCTTT. Protein product: CASSQEGAGTGNKAFF.

V usage is TRBV7-9 and J usage is TRBJ2-3, with D perhaps TRBD2 (6 bases). This CDR3 spans 15 amino acids. Per the germline V gene, CDR1 is SEHNR and CDR2 is FQNEAQ (reference sequence). Deletions cut 5 bases from V and 6 bases from J, with 18 bases between. The CDR3 sequence is CASSAAEGLRDTQYF. The CDR3, as DNA: TGTGCCAGCAGCGCAGCGGAGGGGTTAAGGGATACGCAGTATTTT.

Here the CDR3 DNA reads TGTGCCAGCAGTTACCGGGACAGCTCCTACGAGCAGTACTTC. It codes for CASSYRDSSYEQYF. V gene TRBV6-2 or TRBV6-3 combines with J gene TRBJ2-7, with 7 bases aligning to TRBD1. The V and J ends lost 2 bases and 0 bases, in that order; junction bases with no gene match: 1. The germline V gene encodes CDR1 MNHEY and CDR2 SVGEGT. The CDR3 consists of 14 residues.

The rearrangement joins TRBV28 to TRBJ1-5; D unresolved. The CDR3 spans 14 residues. Trimming shortened V by 1 base and J by 7 bases, and 11 bases separated the two germline ends. Germline V CDR1 and CDR2: MDHEN, SYDVKM. Written as DNA, the CDR3 is TGTGCCAGCAGTTTATTGAGGTCGGGACAGCCCCAGCATTTT. Protein: CASSLLRSGQPQHF.

The chain employs TRBV7-6 and TRBJ2-7; D is perhaps TRBD1 (6 bases). Germline-derived CDR1 and CDR2 are SGHVS and FNYEAQ. Trimming took 5 bases from V and 6 from J, leaving 11 bases between them. The CDR3 consists of 12 residues. The CDR3 protein is CASSLNRAEQYF. CDR3 sequence (DNA): TGTGCCAGCAGCCTAAACAGGGCCGAGCAGTACTTC.

The genes are TRBV19 and TRBJ1-2; TRBD1 might be the D (6 bases). V lost 10 bases, J lost 7 bases, and 19 bases lay in between. CDR1 is LNHDA, CDR2 SQIVND, per germline (reference sequence). CDR3 size: 13 residues. In DNA, the CDR3 is TGTGCCACAACTCGGGACACGGTTAGTGGCTACACCTTC. Its protein product is CATTRDTVSGYTF.